Each of the 9 T cell receptor beta chains below was sequenced from the same sample in a study of human thymus T cells. Method: immunoSEQ multiplex PCR; TCRdb's copy keeps in-frame clones and lacks some. Seen here are around 70,000 clones, roughly 96% observed once, and the top ten hold 0.03% to 0.035%. Thymic resections from corrective heart surgery supplied the tissue. The specimen was thymus tissue. The receptors originated from a girl under three years old with a congenital heart defect but otherwise immunologically healthy.

CDR3 DNA: TGTGCCAGCAGCCCCGTCGGTTGGCGGGGGACCTACGAGCAGTACTTC. Translating gives CASSPVGWRGTYEQYF. The rearrangement links TRBV7-2 to TRBJ2-7; 7 nucleotides line up with TRBD2. Germline CDR1 and CDR2: SGHTA and FQGNSA. The length of the CDR3 is 16 residues. The trim removed 5 bases at V and 2 bases at J, leaving 12 bases unmatched.

V and J are TRBV7-3 and TRBJ2-1; TRBD1 or TRBD2 may be the D gene (5 bases each). The CDR3 sequence is 16 residues long. Trimming stripped 0 bases from V and 3 bases from J, with 12 bases between. Germline values: CDR1 SGHTA, CDR2 FQGTGA. Written as DNA, the CDR3 is TGTGCCAGCAGCTTAACTGAGGGGTCGGACTACAATGAGCAGTTCTTC. This gives the protein CASSLTEGSDYNEQFF.

The chain combines TRBV18 with TRBJ2-3; 15 bases fit TRBD2. This CDR3 comprises 16 residues. Looked up from germline, CDR1 is KGHSH and CDR2 is LQKENI. J lost 8 bases, V lost 3 bases, and 6 bases had no gene match. As DNA, the CDR3 is TGTGCCAGCTCACCTGGACTAGCGGGAGGGCCGGGTACGCAGTATTTT. It is translated as CASSPGLAGGPGTQYF.

V and J are TRBV5-1 and TRBJ2-3; 9 bases are shared with TRBD1. V lost 4 bases, J lost 3 bases, and 9 bases stayed unmatched. Germline V gene lookup returns CDR1 SGHRS and CDR2 YFSETQ. The length of the CDR3 is 16 residues. CDR3 sequence reads: CASSPSYRGRTDTQYF. The CDR3 region has the DNA TGCGCCAGCAGCCCATCCTACAGGGGGCGTACAGATACGCAGTATTTT.

The chain couples TRBV19 to TRBJ1-2, with a tentative D call TRBD1 (6 bases). Germline V gene sequence: CDR1 LNHDA, CDR2 SQIVND (reference sequence). CDR3 length equals 17 residues. Trimming removed 7 bases at V and 1 base at J, with 22 bases between. CDR3 coding DNA: TGTGCCAGTACCCCTTCGAGTTCGGGGGCGCTTAACTATGGCTACACCTTC. This gives the protein CASTPSSSGALNYGYTF.

V is TRBV30 and J is TRBJ2-7; D possibly uses TRBD1 or TRBD2 (7 bases each). The CDR3 consists of 14 residues. Trimming left V 3 bases short and J 4 bases short, with 16 bases between. Germline CDR1 is GTSNPN and CDR2 is SVGIG (reference sequence). DNA for the CDR3: TGTGCCTGGAGCCTCGACAGGGAGGGGTACGAGCAGTACTTC. Translating it yields CAWSLDREGYEQYF.

J is TRBJ1-2 and V is TRBV5-6; D ambiguous. Between the trimmed V and J ends, which lost 1 base and 4 bases, there was a span of 8 bases. Germline CDR1 is SGHDT and CDR2 is YYEEEE. The CDR3 is made up of 13 amino acids. CDR3 protein: CASSLCQLYGYTF. In nucleotides, the CDR3 is TGTGCCAGCAGCTTGTGTCAGCTCTATGGCTACACCTTC.

V usage is TRBV5-5 and J usage is TRBJ2-1, with a tentative D call TRBD1 (5 bases). Germline V gene lookup returns CDR1 SGHKS and CDR2 YYEKEE (reference sequence). This CDR3 contains 18 residues. The V end lost 0 bases, the J end lost 5 bases, and 21 bases lay between the germline ends. The CDR3 DNA follows: TGTGCCAGCAGCTTGGAGCGCCGCTTGGCTCAGGACAACAATGAGCAGTTCTTC. Its translation is CASSLERRLAQDNNEQFF.

The rearrangement uses TRBV7-2 and TRBJ1-2; 8 nucleotides agree with TRBD1. V lost 4 bases to trimming and J lost 10 bases; unmatched junction nucleotides: 11. From germline, CDR1 is SGHTA and CDR2 FQGNSA. CDR3 size: 14 residues. The CDR3 DNA follows: TGTGCCAGCAGCTCCCCAAACAGGGGGGACTTCTACACCTTC. Residues: CASSSPNRGDFYTF.